This entry describes one TCR beta chain. What it binds is not known. The CDR3 length is 14 residues. Germline assignment: CDR1 SGHDT and CDR2 YYEEEE. V lost 4 bases and J lost 5; bases outside the gene matches: 5. This record belongs to a study of T-cell reconstitution after alpha-beta-depleted transplantation in children. Notes on the study in general: A year post-transplant, T-cell counts and diversity derived mostly from newly produced T cells. Two months or so post-transplant, alpha-beta T cells reportedly derived from several hundred expanded graft clones.

Researchers prepared the TCRbeta library using unique molecular identifiers, the study reports. A single record per CDR3 protein comes from TCRdb applying MiXCR to the PCR reads. Of around 200,000 distinct CDR3 sequences in the sample, about a tenth were seen once. The TCR sequence derives from a child younger than two with acute myeloid leukemia, due to receive a stem cell transplant. The sequences come from PBMCs, collected before TCRalphabeta/CD19-depleted stem cell transplant. This sequence joins TRBV5-6 and TRBJ2-7, with 11 bases matching TRBD1. Here the CDR3 reads CASSPDRGLDEQYF. CDR3 sequence (DNA): TGTGCCAGCAGCCCGGACAGGGGGCTGGACGAGCAGTACTTC.